This T cell receptor beta chain was found in a study of T cells in Graves' hyperthyroidism and ophthalmopathy. Broader study findings: Ophthalmopathy and stable hyperthyroidism were told apart by a 13 V-J model.

Amplification yielded TCR beta CDR3 regions, with RNA transcripts as the source. The HTBI primer set was used in a first-round RT-PCR of the TCR CDR3. MiXCR, run by TCRdb on the multiplex PCR reads, gives a single entry per CDR3 protein. The sample yields some 92,000 distinct CDR3 sequences, around 37% seen once. This CDR3 is 16 amino acids long. In germline, CDR1 is SGHDT, CDR2 YYEEEE. Unmatched junction bases numbered 16, after V lost 4 bases and J lost 7 bases. At least ten counts were recorded for this clonotype. Its antigen is unknown. Patients aged 18 to 65 had newly diagnosed hyperthyroidism that had lasted under 2 months. Every diagnosis used clinical symptoms, serum thyroxine and TRAb, thyroid ultrasound and orbital computed tomography.

The receptor's source is a woman younger than 45 with Graves' hyperthyroidism. The sequenced material came from peripheral blood or thyroid tissue (not recorded which). This chain links TRBV5-6 with TRBJ2-7, with 8 bases fitting TRBD1. This CDR3 reads CASSPDRGSARSEQYF. The CDR3 DNA reads TGTGCCAGCAGCCCCGACAGGGGCTCTGCGCGGTCAGAGCAGTACTTC.